The 27 T cell receptor beta chains given below trace back to one sample, sequenced in a study of blood T cell repertoires in COVID-19. TCRdb's copy holds only in-frame clones and misses some; the assay was immunoSEQ multiplex PCR. The data contain about 110,000 clones, 71% of them singletons. Specimen: peripheral blood. The receptors were sampled from a woman between 40 and 50 years old with acute or convalescent COVID-19.

In this sample, this clone turned up a few times. V is TRBV29-1 and J is TRBJ2-1, with 12 bases lining up with TRBD2. Germline assignment: CDR1 SQVTM and CDR2 ANQGSEA. This CDR3 has 14 residues. Trimming took 7 bases from V and 6 from J; bases not matched to a gene: 7. This CDR3 is CSASPSGGGNEQFF. The CDR3 region has the DNA TGCAGCGCCTCCCCTAGCGGGGGGGGCAATGAGCAGTTCTTC.

Worth noting for this clone: The junction does not match germline at one end; this may be a read error. This chain links TRBV2 with TRBJ2-1; 8 bases match TRBD1. Germline values: CDR1 SNHLY, CDR2 FYNNEI. The CDR3 has 13 residues. Here the CDR3 reads CAGRTGLYNEQFF. The CDR3 DNA is TGTGCCGGCAGGACAGGGTTATACAATGAGCAGTTCTTC.

The chain joins TRBV5-1 to TRBJ1-1; 9 bases agree with TRBD1. The V segment lost 4 bases and the J segment 4 bases; nucleotides outside the gene matches: 5. CDR1 and CDR2 (germline): SGHRS, YFSETQ. This CDR3 comprises 14 residues. DNA of the CDR3: TGCGCCAGCAGCCGGCTGACAGGGGGCACTGAAGCTTTCTTT. Protein sequence: CASSRLTGGTEAFF.

The chain recombines TRBV30 with TRBJ1-5; 8 bases are a match to TRBD1. CDR1 and CDR2 (germline): GTSNPN, SVGIG (reference sequence). The junction had 8 bases not matched to a gene; V was cut back by 2 bases and J by 5 bases. The CDR3 has 15 residues. CDR3 region: CAWSSSQGAYQPQHF. The CDR3 bases are TGTGCCTGGAGTTCCTCCCAGGGGGCATATCAGCCCCAGCATTTT.

This clone was seen more than once but under ten times. The chain employs TRBV7-3 and TRBJ2-3; 8 nucleotides line up with TRBD1. CDR3 length equals 14 residues. Germline V gene data show CDR1 as SGHTA and CDR2 as FQGTGA. V was clipped by 0 bases and J by 4 bases; unmatched bases: 0. This chain's CDR3 is CASSLTGQADTQYF. CDR3 in DNA: TGTGCCAGCAGCTTAACGGGACAGGCAGATACGCAGTATTTT.

The rearrangement links TRBV4-1 to TRBJ2-3; D is undetermined. Germline V CDR1 and CDR2: MGHRA, YSYEKL. The CDR3 extends over 15 amino acids. Trimming removed 0 bases from V and 1 base from J, with 8 bases in between. CDR3 protein: CASSQDLSGTDTQYF. CDR3 coding DNA: TGCGCCAGCAGCCAAGATCTTTCTGGCACAGATACGCAGTATTTT.

The chain carries TRBV30 and TRBJ2-2; the D gene is possibly TRBD2 (5 bases). Per the germline V gene, CDR1 is GTSNPN and CDR2 is SVGIG (reference sequence). V lost 0 bases, J lost 4 bases, and 12 bases lay in between. This CDR3 comprises 15 residues. For the CDR3, the DNA is TGTGCCTGGAGTGTAAACCTTCGGGGCACCGGGGAGCTGTTTTTT. Amino acids: CAWSVNLRGTGELFF.

The V and J genes are TRBV9 and TRBJ1-2; the match to TRBD1 covers 10 bases. The CDR3 has 14 residues. V shed 3 bases, J shed 6 bases, and the junction held 5 bases outside the gene matches. Germline V gives CDR1 SGDLS, CDR2 YYNGEE. The CDR3 reads CASSDRDRGDGYTF. CDR3 in DNA: TGTGCCAGCAGCGACCGGGACAGGGGCGATGGCTACACCTTC.

The chain has TRBV28 and TRBJ2-3; TRBD2 aligns across 8 bases. Trimming at V came to 3 bases and at J to 11 bases, leaving 13 bases not matched to a gene. Germline CDR1 MDHEN, CDR2 SYDVKM. The CDR3 loop spans 15 amino acids. CDR3 DNA: TGTGCCAGCAGTTTGCACCCGGGAGGGGAAAGGGAGCAGTATTTT. Translated: CASSLHPGGEREQYF.

The gene calls are TRBV7-2 and TRBJ2-7, with D unclear. V lost 0 bases and J lost 1, with 10 bases in between. The CDR3 has 15 residues. The germline V gene encodes CDR1 SGHTA and CDR2 FQGNSA. In DNA, the CDR3 is TGTGCCAGCAGCTTAGCAGCTGGTCGGTCCTACGAGCAGTACTTC. It specifies CASSLAAGRSYEQYF.

The CDR3 DNA sequence: TGTGCCAGCAATTGGTGGGGGACAGGGACTTACGAGCAGTACTTC. This translates into CASNWWGTGTYEQYF. The chain is built from TRBV5-6 and TRBJ2-7, with 9 bases matching TRBD1. Per the germline V gene, CDR1 is SGHDT and CDR2 is YYEEEE. Trimming at V came to 6 bases and at J to 4 bases, leaving 11 bases not matched to a gene. The length of the CDR3 is 15 residues.

V is TRBV29-1 and J is TRBJ2-5; tentatively, D is TRBD2 (5 bases). The CDR3 is made up of 13 amino acids. The V end lost 0 bases, the J end lost 3 bases, and 8 bases lay between the germline ends. Germline-derived CDR1 and CDR2 are SQVTM and ANQGSEA. The CDR3 DNA follows: TGCAGCGTTGAAGATTGGACTGAAGAGACCCAGTACTTC. Its translation: CSVEDWTEETQYF.

CDR3 DNA: TGCGCCAGCAGCTTGACCTACAGGGGAGGAACCGGGGAGCTGTTTTTT. Its translation is CASSLTYRGGTGELFF. V is TRBV5-1 and J is TRBJ2-2; maybe TRBD1 (7 bases). The V end lost 1 base, the J end lost 5 bases, and 15 bases lay between the germline ends. The CDR3 is 16 amino acids. Germline assignment: CDR1 SGHRS and CDR2 YFSETQ.

This clone appeared once. This chain uses TRBV6-5 with TRBJ1-2; 7 nucleotides match TRBD1. The CDR3 is 13 amino acids. Losses at the gene ends were 6 bases for V and 5 bases for J; bases not matched to a gene: 6. In germline, CDR1 is MNHEY, CDR2 SVGAGI. The CDR3 bases are TGTGCCAGCAGGGAGACAGGGAAATATGGCTACACCTTC. Amino acids: CASRETGKYGYTF.

V and J are TRBV24-1 and TRBJ2-6; TRBD1 matches 12 bases. The CDR3 runs to 19 residues. CDR1 is KGHDR and CDR2 is SFDVKD in the germline V gene. The J segment lost 4 bases and the V segment lost 5 bases, leaving 11 bases of the junction unmatched. The CDR3 reads CATSATPGQGAEGANVLTF. The CDR3 DNA reads as TGTGCCACCAGTGCAACCCCGGGACAGGGGGCAGAAGGGGCCAACGTCCTGACTTTC.

The rearrangement joins TRBV7-9 to TRBJ2-5; unclear D gene. The germline gives CDR1 SEHNR, CDR2 FQNEAQ (reference sequence). This CDR3 region has 14 residues. Trimming left V 4 bases short and J 4 bases short, with 13 bases between. CDR3 in DNA: TGTGCCAGCAGCTCAATGACCCGAGGAGAGACCCAGTACTTC. Amino acid sequence: CASSSMTRGETQYF.

This rearrangement joins TRBV28 to TRBJ2-6; D may be TRBD1 (5 bases). V gave up 10 bases and J gave up 2 bases, with 15 bases separating them. Germline V gives CDR1 MDHEN, CDR2 SYDVKM. This CDR3 is built from 15 residues. The CDR3 protein is CATGPSGTGANVLTF. CDR3 sequence (DNA): TGTGCCACAGGACCTTCAGGGACTGGGGCCAACGTCCTGACTTTC.

The rearrangement uses TRBV7-6 and TRBJ2-2; TRBD1 is a possible D gene (5 bases). V lost 9 bases, J lost 6 bases, and 20 bases lay in between. This CDR3 contains 15 residues. The V gene's germline CDR1 is SGHVS and CDR2 FNYEAQ. CDR3 in DNA: TGTGCCAGTTCAACAGGTCAAAGTAGGGCCGGGGAGCTGTTTTTT. It is translated as CASSTGQSRAGELFF.

This clone was seen a few times. The chain uses TRBV28 and TRBJ1-1, with 8 positions matching TRBD1. Trimming cost V 6 bases and J 11 bases; bases outside gene matches: 14. The CDR3 runs to 14 residues. In germline, CDR1 is MDHEN, CDR2 SYDVKM. The CDR3 sequence: CASRLTGGRAVAFF. The CDR3 DNA follows: TGTGCCAGCAGGCTAACAGGGGGGAGGGCGGTGGCTTTCTTT.

The J gene is TRBJ2-7, the V gene TRBV29-1; a weak D match, TRBD2 (5 bases). Per the germline V gene, CDR1 is SQVTM and CDR2 is ANQGSEA. V lost 5 bases and J 2 bases, leaving 10 bases between the germline ends. The length of the CDR3 is 12 residues. The CDR3: CSVYEGTYEQYF. Here the CDR3 DNA reads TGCAGCGTTTACGAGGGTACCTACGAGCAGTACTTC.

The rearrangement uses TRBV3-1 (or the pseudogene TRBV3-2) and TRBJ2-2; D is possibly TRBD2 (6 bases). V was pared by 0 bases and J by 1 base, with 21 bases between. This CDR3 region has 20 residues. Germline CDR1 is LGHDT and CDR2 is YNNKEL (reference sequence). As DNA, the CDR3 is TGTGCCAGCAGCCAAGACTCGCGGGACGGGTGGACATGGAACACCGGGGAGCTGTTTTTT. This translates into CASSQDSRDGWTWNTGELFF.

The V call is TRBV4-2, the J call TRBJ2-3; 8 bases fit TRBD1. CDR3 length equals 19 residues. The junction had 13 bases not matched to a gene; V was cut back by 0 bases and J by 2 bases. Germline CDR1 is LGHNA and CDR2 is YNFKEQ. This chain's CDR3 is CASSQDLHRGIQTTDTQYF. DNA for the CDR3: TGTGCCAGCAGCCAAGATCTCCACAGGGGGATACAAACCACAGATACGCAGTATTTT.

The chain employs TRBV21-1 and TRBJ1-6; the D segment call TRBD1 is taken from the table without a DNA check. TRBV21-1 is a recognized pseudogene. The CDR3 runs to 18 residues. This CDR3 reads CASSNLPGQGLVGSPLHF. The CDR3 DNA sequence: TGTGCCAGCAGCAATCTTCCGGGACAGGGTCTTGTTGGTTCACCCCTCCACTTT.

The rearrangement uses TRBV29-1 and TRBJ1-1, with 8 nucleotides matching TRBD1. Germline CDR1 is SQVTM and CDR2 is ANQGSEA. CDR3 length: 13 residues. V was pared by 5 bases and J by 3 bases, with 5 bases of the junction left unmatched. The CDR3 is CSVWTGMYTEAFF. In nucleotides, the CDR3 is TGCAGCGTTTGGACAGGGATGTACACTGAAGCTTTCTTT.

This rearrangement joins TRBV6-5 to TRBJ2-5; possibly TRBD1 for D (5 bases). The CDR3 contains 14 residues. Per germline, CDR1 MNHEY and CDR2 SVGAGI. V lost 2 bases and J lost 1, with 8 bases in between. The CDR3 reads CASSYGAFQETQYF. The CDR3 nucleotides are TGTGCCAGCAGTTACGGGGCCTTCCAAGAGACCCAGTACTTC.

V is TRBV6-4 and J is TRBJ2-1; D possibly corresponds to TRBD2 (6 bases). Looked up from germline, CDR1 is MRHNA and CDR2 is SNTAGT. The CDR3 is 14 residues long. Trimming removed 5 bases from V and 6 bases from J, with 14 bases in between. CDR3 DNA: TGTGCCAGCAGTCCTCTCGGGGGTGGCAATGAGCAGTTCTTC. This encodes CASSPLGGGNEQFF.

The J gene is TRBJ2-5, the V gene TRBV7-7, with 7 bases fitting TRBD1. The CDR3 covers 15 residues. The J segment lost 1 base and the V segment lost 2 bases, leaving 4 bases of the junction unmatched. Per germline, CDR1 SSHAT and CDR2 FNYEAQ (reference sequence). The CDR3 nucleotides read TGTGCCAGCAGCTTACTGGGACAGTTCCAAGAGACCCAGTACTTC. This translates into CASSLLGQFQETQYF.